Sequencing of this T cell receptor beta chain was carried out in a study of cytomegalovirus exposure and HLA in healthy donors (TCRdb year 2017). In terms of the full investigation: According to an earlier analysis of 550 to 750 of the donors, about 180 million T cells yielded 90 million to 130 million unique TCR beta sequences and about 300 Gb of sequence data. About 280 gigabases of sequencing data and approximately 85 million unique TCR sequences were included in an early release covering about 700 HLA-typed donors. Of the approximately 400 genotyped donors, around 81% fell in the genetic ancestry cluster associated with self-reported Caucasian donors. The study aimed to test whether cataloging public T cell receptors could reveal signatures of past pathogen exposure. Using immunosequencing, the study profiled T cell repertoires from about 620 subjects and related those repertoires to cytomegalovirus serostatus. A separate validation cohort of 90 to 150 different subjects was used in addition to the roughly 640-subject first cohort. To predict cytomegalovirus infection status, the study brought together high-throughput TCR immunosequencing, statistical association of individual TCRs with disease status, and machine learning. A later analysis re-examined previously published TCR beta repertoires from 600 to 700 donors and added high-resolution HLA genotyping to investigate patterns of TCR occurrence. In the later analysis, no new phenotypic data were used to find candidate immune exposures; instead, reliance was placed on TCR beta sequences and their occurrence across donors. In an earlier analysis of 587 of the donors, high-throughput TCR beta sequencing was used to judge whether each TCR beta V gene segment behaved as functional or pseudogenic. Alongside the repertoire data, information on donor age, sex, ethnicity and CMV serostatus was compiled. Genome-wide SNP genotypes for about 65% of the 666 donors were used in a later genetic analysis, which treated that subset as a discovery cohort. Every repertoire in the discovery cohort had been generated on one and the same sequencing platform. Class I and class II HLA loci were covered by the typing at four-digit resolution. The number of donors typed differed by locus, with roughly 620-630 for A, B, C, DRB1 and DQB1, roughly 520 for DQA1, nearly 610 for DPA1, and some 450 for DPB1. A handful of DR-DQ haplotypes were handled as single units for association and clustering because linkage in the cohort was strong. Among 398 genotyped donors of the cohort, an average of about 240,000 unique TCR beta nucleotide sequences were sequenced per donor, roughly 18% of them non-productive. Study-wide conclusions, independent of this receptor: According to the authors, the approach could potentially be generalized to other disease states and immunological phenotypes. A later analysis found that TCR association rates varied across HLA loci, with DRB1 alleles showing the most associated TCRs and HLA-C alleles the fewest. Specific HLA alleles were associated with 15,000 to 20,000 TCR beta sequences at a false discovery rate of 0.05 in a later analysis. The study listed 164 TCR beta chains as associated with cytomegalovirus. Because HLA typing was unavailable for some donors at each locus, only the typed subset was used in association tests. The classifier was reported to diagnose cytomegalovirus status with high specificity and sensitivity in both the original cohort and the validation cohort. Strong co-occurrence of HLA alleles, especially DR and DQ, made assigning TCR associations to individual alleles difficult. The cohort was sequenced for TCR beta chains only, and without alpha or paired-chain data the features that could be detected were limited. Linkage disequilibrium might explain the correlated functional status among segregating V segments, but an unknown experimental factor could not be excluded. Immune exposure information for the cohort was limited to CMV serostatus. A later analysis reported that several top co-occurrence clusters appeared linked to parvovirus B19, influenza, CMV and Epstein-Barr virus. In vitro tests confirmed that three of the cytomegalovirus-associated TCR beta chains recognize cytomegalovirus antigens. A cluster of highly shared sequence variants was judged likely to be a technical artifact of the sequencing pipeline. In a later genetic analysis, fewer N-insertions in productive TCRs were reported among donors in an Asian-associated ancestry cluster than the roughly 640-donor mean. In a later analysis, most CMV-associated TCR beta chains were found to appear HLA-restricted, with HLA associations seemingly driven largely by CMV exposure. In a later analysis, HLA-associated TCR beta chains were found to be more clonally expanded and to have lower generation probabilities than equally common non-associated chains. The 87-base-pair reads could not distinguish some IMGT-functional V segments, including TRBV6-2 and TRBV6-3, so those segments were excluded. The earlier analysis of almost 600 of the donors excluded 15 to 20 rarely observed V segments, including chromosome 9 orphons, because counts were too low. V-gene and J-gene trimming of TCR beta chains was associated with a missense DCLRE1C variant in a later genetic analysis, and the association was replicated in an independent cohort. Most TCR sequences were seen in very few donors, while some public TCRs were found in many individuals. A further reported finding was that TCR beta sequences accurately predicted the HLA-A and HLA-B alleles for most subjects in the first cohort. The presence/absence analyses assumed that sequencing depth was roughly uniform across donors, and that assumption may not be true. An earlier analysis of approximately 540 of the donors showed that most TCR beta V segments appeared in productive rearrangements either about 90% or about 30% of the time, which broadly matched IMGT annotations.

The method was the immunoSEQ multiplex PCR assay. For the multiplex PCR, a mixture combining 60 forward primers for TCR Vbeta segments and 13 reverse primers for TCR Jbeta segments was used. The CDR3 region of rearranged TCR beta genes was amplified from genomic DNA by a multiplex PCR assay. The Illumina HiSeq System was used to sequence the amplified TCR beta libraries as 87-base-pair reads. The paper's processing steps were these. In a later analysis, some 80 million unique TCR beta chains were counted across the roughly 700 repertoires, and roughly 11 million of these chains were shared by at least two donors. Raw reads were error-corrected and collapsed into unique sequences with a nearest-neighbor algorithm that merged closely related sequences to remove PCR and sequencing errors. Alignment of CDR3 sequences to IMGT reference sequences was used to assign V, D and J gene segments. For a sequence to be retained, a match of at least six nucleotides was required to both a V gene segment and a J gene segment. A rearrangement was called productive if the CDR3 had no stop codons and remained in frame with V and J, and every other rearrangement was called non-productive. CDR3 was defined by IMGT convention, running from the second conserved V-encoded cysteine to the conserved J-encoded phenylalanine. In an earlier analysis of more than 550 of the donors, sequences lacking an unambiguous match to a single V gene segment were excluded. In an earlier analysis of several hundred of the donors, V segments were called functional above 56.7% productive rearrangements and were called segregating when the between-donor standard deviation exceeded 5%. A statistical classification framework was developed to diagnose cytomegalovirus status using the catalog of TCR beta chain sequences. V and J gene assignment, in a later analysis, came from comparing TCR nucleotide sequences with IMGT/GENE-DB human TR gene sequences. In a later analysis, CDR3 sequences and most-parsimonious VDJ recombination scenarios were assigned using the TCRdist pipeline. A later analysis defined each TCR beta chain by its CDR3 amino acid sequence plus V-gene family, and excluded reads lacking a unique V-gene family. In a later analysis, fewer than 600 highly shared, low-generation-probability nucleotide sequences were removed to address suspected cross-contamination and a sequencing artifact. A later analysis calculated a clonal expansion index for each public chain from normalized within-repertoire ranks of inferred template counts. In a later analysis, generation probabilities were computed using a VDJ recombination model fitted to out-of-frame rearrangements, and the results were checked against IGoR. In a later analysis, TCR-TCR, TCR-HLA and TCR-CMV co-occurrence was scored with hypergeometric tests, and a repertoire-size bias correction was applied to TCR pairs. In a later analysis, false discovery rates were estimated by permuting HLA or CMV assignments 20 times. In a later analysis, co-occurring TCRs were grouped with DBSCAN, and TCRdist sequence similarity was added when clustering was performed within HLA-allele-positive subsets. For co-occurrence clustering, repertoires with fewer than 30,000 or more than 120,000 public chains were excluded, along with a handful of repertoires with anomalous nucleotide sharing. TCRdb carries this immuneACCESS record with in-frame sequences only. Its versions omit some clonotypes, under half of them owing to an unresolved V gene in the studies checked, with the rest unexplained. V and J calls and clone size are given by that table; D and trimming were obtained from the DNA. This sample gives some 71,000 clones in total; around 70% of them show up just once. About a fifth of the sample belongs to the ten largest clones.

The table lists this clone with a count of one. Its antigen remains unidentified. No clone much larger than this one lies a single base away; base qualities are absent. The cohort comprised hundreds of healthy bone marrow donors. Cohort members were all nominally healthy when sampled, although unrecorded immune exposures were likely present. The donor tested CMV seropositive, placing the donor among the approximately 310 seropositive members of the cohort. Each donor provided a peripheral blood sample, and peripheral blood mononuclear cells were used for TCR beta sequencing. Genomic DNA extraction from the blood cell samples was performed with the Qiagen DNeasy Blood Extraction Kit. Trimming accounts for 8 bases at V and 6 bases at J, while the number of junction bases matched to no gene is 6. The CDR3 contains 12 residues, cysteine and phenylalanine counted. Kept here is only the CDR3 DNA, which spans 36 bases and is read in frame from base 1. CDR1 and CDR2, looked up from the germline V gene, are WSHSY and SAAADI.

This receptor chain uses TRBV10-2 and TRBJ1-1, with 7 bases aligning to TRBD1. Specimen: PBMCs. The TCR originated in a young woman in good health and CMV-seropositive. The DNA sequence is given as TGCGCCAGCCTCCAAACAGGGGCTGAAGCTTTCTTT. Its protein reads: CASLQTGAEAFF.